A few counts support the clone carrying this TCR beta chain. Trimming took 6 bases from V and 2 from J; bases not matched to a gene: 6. There are 14 residues in the CDR3. These data come from a study of response to subunit inactivated influenza vaccine. TCRdb itself ran the RT-PCR reads through MiXCR, one entry per CDR3 protein. The top ten hold 2.5% to 3% of the sample, which has about 540,000 distinct CDR3 sequences, around a quarter seen once. This sample also appeared in a second study, on T cells expressing NK-cell markers. That work contributes: 5'RACE template switching built TCR beta cDNA with unique molecular identifiers. Each TCR beta repertoire originated in sorted T cells that were CD3+CD56+NKG2C+, CD3+CD56+NKG2C- or CD3+CD56-NKG2C+. Restriction of sorting to alpha-beta TCR T cells was accomplished in several experiments using an anti-gamma-delta TCR antibody. The share of CD8+ T cells held by dominant NKG2C+ clonotypes was about 1.0-7.5% in roughly 6 donors.

The input for sequencing was CD4+ T cells sorted from PBMCs, taken 11 to 12 days after vaccination. The receptor comes from a man aged 50 to 60 who received an inactivated influenza vaccine. The V and J genes are TRBV12-3 or TRBV12-4 and TRBJ1-1; 7 nucleotides align to TRBD1. CDR3 DNA sequence: TGTGCCAGCAGGGCCGGGACAGTAAACACTGAAGCTTTCTTT. This encodes CASRAGTVNTEAFF.